The rows below give T cell receptor beta chains drawn from one sample of a study of blood T cell repertoires in COVID-19. TCRdb keeps only in-frame clones here, not all; method: immunoSEQ multiplex PCR. The sample has 200,000 to 250,000 clones, more than 65% seen once; the top ten hold 3.6%. The sequenced sample consisted of peripheral blood. These receptors were obtained from a woman aged 80 or over with acute or convalescent COVID-19. CDR3s include the opening cysteine and the closing phenylalanine or tryptophan. The order of the fields is CDR3 protein, CDR3 DNA, J gene, D gene, clone size, V gene. D genes are given only for firm matches. Rows give clone size only sometimes, using once, few, many, or a class for an expanded clone.

CDR3: CASSIDRQGDQPQHF; DNA: TGTGCCAGTAGTATAGATCGACAGGGTGATCAGCCCCAGCATTTT; J: TRBJ1-5; D: TRBD1; size: NA; V: TRBV19
CDR3: CASSSRPGQGEAGELFF; DNA: TGTGCCAGCAGCAGCCGACCGGGACAGGGGGAGGCCGGGGAGCTGTTTTTT; J: TRBJ2-2; D: TRBD1; size: NA; V: TRBV7-9
CDR3: CASSPQGANPQETQYF; DNA: TGTGCCAGCTCACCTCAAGGGGCGAATCCCCAAGAGACCCAGTACTTC; J: TRBJ2-5; D: NA; size: NA; V: TRBV18
CDR3: CASMGTGDITNEKLFF; DNA: TGTGCCAGTATGGGGACAGGGGATATAACTAATGAAAAACTGTTTTTT; J: TRBJ1-4; D: TRBD1; size: NA; V: TRBV19
CDR3: CASSEGAYNSPLHF; DNA: TGTGCCAGCAGTGAAGGAGCCTATAATTCACCCCTCCACTTT; J: TRBJ1-6; D: NA; size: NA; V: TRBV2
CDR3: CTSRGTSEETQYF; DNA: TGCACCAGCAGAGGGACATCCGAAGAGACCCAGTACTTC; J: TRBJ2-5; D: NA; size: NA; V: TRBV1
CDR3: CASRLTSGGTDTQYF; DNA: TGTGCCAGCAGACTTACTAGCGGTGGCACAGATACGCAGTATTTT; J: TRBJ2-3; D: TRBD2; size: NA; V: TRBV5-6
CDR3: CASSQDPAANYGYTF; DNA: TGTGCCAGCAGCCAAGATCCAGCAGCGAACTATGGCTACACCTTC; J: TRBJ1-2; D: NA; size: NA; V: TRBV4-2
CDR3: CSVGQEVSQPQHF; DNA: TGCAGCGTAGGACAGGAGGTGTCACAGCCCCAGCATTTT; J: TRBJ1-5; D: TRBD1; size: once; V: TRBV29-1
CDR3: CASSYGALAKNIQYF; DNA: TGTGCCAGCAGTTACGGAGCACTAGCCAAAAACATTCAGTACTTC; J: TRBJ2-4; D: NA; size: NA; V: TRBV6-6
CDR3: CASSLNGGRGEAFF; DNA: TGTGCCAGCAGCTTAAATGGAGGTCGGGGTGAAGCTTTCTTT; J: TRBJ1-1; D: NA; size: NA; V: TRBV7-9
CDR3: CASSTGGSYGYTF; DNA: TGTGCCAGCAGTACAGGGGGTTCATATGGCTACACCTTC; J: TRBJ1-2; D: TRBD1; size: NA; V: TRBV27
CDR3: CASGLVSSQGLRTLHF; DNA: TGTGCTAGTGGTTTGGTAAGCTCACAGGGGCTGAGGACCCTCCACTTT; J: TRBJ1-6; D: TRBD1; size: NA; V: TRBV12-5
CDR3: CASSFGRGVDTQYF; DNA: TGTGCCAGCAGCTTCGGGCGGGGGGTTGATACGCAGTATTTT; J: TRBJ2-3; D: TRBD2; size: NA; V: TRBV11-3
CDR3: CASSQGVRKDYGYTF; DNA: TGTGCCAGCAGCCAGGGAGTCAGGAAGGACTATGGCTACACCTTC; J: TRBJ1-2; D: NA; size: NA; V: TRBV14
CDR3: CASSDSGIGADEQFF; DNA: TGTGCCAGCAGTGACTCGGGTATAGGTGCGGATGAGCAGTTCTTC; J: TRBJ2-1; D: NA; size: NA; V: TRBV6-4
CDR3: CASSQGSVLSGELFF; DNA: TGTGCCAGCAGCCAAGGATCAGTTTTGTCCGGGGAGCTGTTTTTT; J: TRBJ2-2; D: NA; size: once; V: TRBV3-1/TRBV3-2
CDR3: CSVEGIQGGTEAFF; DNA: TGCAGCGTTGAAGGGATCCAGGGAGGGACTGAAGCTTTCTTT; J: TRBJ1-1; D: NA; size: NA; V: TRBV29-1
CDR3: CASSPGSYNSPLHF; DNA: TGTGCCAGCAGCCCGGGGTCCTATAATTCACCCCTCCACTTT; J: TRBJ1-6; D: NA; size: NA; V: TRBV27
CDR3: CASSLSGTGEGETQYF; DNA: TGTGCCAGCAGCCTATCCGGGACAGGGGAAGGGGAGACCCAGTACTTC; J: TRBJ2-5; D: TRBD1; size: NA; V: TRBV28
CDR3: CASSCRDRPDQTGELFF; DNA: TGTGCCAGCAGCTGCCGGGACAGGCCAGATCAAACCGGGGAGCTGTTTTTT; J: TRBJ2-2; D: NA; size: NA; V: TRBV21-1
CDR3: CAISRDREGVYGYTF; DNA: TGTGCCATCTCGAGGGACAGGGAGGGAGTCTATGGCTACACCTTC; J: TRBJ1-2; D: TRBD1; size: medium-sized; V: TRBV10-3
CDR3: CAISPGTGGAWEKLFF; DNA: TGTGCCATCAGCCCCGGGACAGGGGGCGCGTGGGAAAAACTGTTTTTT; J: TRBJ1-4; D: TRBD1; size: NA; V: TRBV10-3
CDR3: CASRTAGTGNYEQYF; DNA: TGTGCCAGCAGGACTGCCGGGACAGGAAACTACGAGCAGTACTTC; J: TRBJ2-7; D: TRBD1; size: NA; V: TRBV6-5
CDR3: CASNTGGGNYGYTF; DNA: TGCGCCAGCAATACAGGGGGCGGTAACTATGGCTACACCTTC; J: TRBJ1-2; D: TRBD1; size: few; V: TRBV5-1